These 3 T cell receptor beta chains came from one sample sequenced in a study of monozygotic twins with inflammatory bowel disease (dated by TCRdb to about 2019). The library came from 5' RACE. The instrument was an Illumina HiSeq 2500. Reprocessed by TCRdb, the reads give a single entry per CDR3 protein sequence, without DNA. The sample's table lists a count of 400,000 or so distinct CDR3 sequences. Around 2.4% of the sample is in the top ten clones. The sequenced sample consisted of blood. These receptors all stem from a human donor with ulcerative colitis or Crohn's disease, or a healthy co-twin of an affected twin (not recorded which).

The V gene is TRBV5-4, the J gene TRBJ2-6. Germline V lookup: CDR1 SGHNT, CDR2 YYREEE (reference sequence). This CDR3 comprises 15 residues. The CDR3 protein is CASSLEHSGANVLTF.

The rearrangement joins TRBV6-4 to TRBJ2-2; TCRdb calls TRBD2, which cannot be checked without DNA. Germline CDR1 reads MRHNA; CDR2 reads SNTAGT. CDR3 length: 14 amino acids. The CDR3: CASSEGGNTGELFF.

The rearrangement uses TRBV6-1 and TRBJ1-1. Germline CDR1 is MNHNS and CDR2 is SASEGT. This CDR3 is built from 14 residues. CDR3 sequence: CASSPHGGATEAFF.